The 23 T cell receptor beta chains below come from one sample, sequenced in a study of cytomegalovirus exposure and HLA in healthy donors. The protocol was immunoSEQ multiplex PCR, while the TCRdb copy is restricted to in-frame clones and leaves out a portion. The sample holds a few hundred thousand clones, about 86% seen once. Sequencing was carried out using PBMCs. All receptors derive from a woman younger than 35 in good health and CMV-seronegative.

This chain joins TRBV6-6 and TRBJ2-1; 9 positions match TRBD2. Unmatched junction bases numbered 5, after V lost 4 bases and J lost 7 bases. Germline V gene lookup returns CDR1 MNHNY and CDR2 SVGAGI (reference sequence). The CDR3 totals 14 residues. In DNA form, the CDR3 reads TGTGCCAGCAGTTGGGCTAGCGGGACAAATGAGCAGTTCTTC. This encodes CASSWASGTNEQFF.

The CDR3 sequence: CASSLHFGTGDQPQHF. The CDR3 DNA reads TGTGCCAGCAGTCTCCATTTCGGGACAGGTGATCAGCCCCAGCATTTT. The J gene is TRBJ1-5, the V gene TRBV27; TRBD1 matches 8 bases. The CDR3 has 16 amino acids. V lost 5 bases to trimming and J lost 5 bases; unmatched junction nucleotides: 11. Germline CDR1 and CDR2: MNHEY and SMNVEV (reference sequence).

V is TRBV6-6 and J is TRBJ2-1; 8 nucleotides align to TRBD2. Trimming cost V 6 bases and J 12 bases; bases outside gene matches: 19. CDR3 length: 16 residues. Germline CDR1 MNHNY, CDR2 SVGAGI (reference sequence). The CDR3: CASSRGPTSGTRRQFF. CDR3 bases: TGTGCCAGCAGCCGGGGGCCGACGTCCGGGACTAGGCGGCAGTTCTTC.

The chain is built from TRBV9 and TRBJ2-5; 7 nucleotides line up with TRBD2. This CDR3 has 15 amino acids. The V and J ends lost 2 bases and 5 bases, in that order; junction bases with no gene match: 9. Per germline, CDR1 SGDLS and CDR2 YYNGEE. CDR3 loop: CASSVGEGRWETQYF. Here the CDR3 DNA reads TGTGCCAGCAGCGTGGGGGAGGGGAGGTGGGAGACCCAGTACTTC.

This chain links TRBV29-1 with TRBJ2-3, with D maybe TRBD2 (6 bases). CDR3 length: 16 residues. The germline V and J ends were trimmed by 6 bases and 0 bases, with 19 bases remaining between them. Per germline, CDR1 SQVTM and CDR2 ANQGSEA. This CDR3 is CSVVGLHHASTDTQYF. CDR3 bases: TGCAGCGTGGTGGGACTTCACCATGCTAGCACAGATACGCAGTATTTT.

The rearrangement joins TRBV5-6 to TRBJ2-1, with D perhaps TRBD1 (6 bases). The V gene's germline CDR1 is SGHDT and CDR2 YYEEEE. The CDR3 has 17 residues. V was cut by 3 bases and J by 0 bases, with 16 bases left in between. The CDR3 loop reads CASSSQGHASSYNEQFF. The CDR3, as DNA: TGTGCCAGCAGCTCCCAGGGACACGCCAGCTCCTACAATGAGCAGTTCTTC.

This clone occurred once. This chain's CDR3 is CASTATGINYGYTF. CDR3 in DNA: TGTGCCAGTACCGCGACCGGGATAAACTATGGCTACACCTTC. This sequence joins TRBV19 and TRBJ1-2; D is unclear. The germline V gene has CDR1 LNHDA and CDR2 SQIVND (reference sequence). The CDR3 runs to 14 residues. Trimming cost V 7 bases and J 2 bases, with 14 bases left between them.

The rearrangement joins TRBV29-1 to TRBJ2-3; weak D call: TRBD1 (6 bases). Trimming pared 7 bases from V and 2 bases from J, leaving 10 bases between. Looked up from germline, CDR1 is SQVTM and CDR2 is ANQGSEA. The CDR3 has 12 amino acids. CDR3 residues: CSASGATDTQYF. In nucleotides, the CDR3 is TGCAGCGCCTCAGGGGCCACAGATACGCAGTATTTT.

The rearrangement joins TRBV7-3 to TRBJ2-5; tentatively, D is TRBD2 (6 bases). Germline assignment: CDR1 SGHTA and CDR2 FQGTGA. V was clipped by 5 bases and J by 7 bases, with 17 bases between them. This CDR3 is 14 amino acids long. CDR3 sequence reads: CASSAVVDSGTQYF. The CDR3 DNA reads as TGTGCCAGCAGCGCGGTAGTGGATAGCGGGACCCAGTACTTC.

The genes are TRBV5-8 and TRBJ1-5; no reliable D call. This CDR3 has 15 residues. The V end lost 2 bases, the J end lost 3 bases, and 12 bases lay between the germline ends. Germline V CDR1 and CDR2: SGHTS, YDEGEE. This chain's CDR3 is CASSFLWAFNQPQHF. The CDR3 DNA follows: TGTGCCAGCAGCTTCTTGTGGGCTTTCAATCAGCCCCAGCATTTT.

The rearrangement uses TRBV27 and TRBJ2-1; D is uncertain. The germline V and J ends were trimmed by 9 bases and 8 bases, with 11 bases remaining between them. Germline loops: CDR1 MNHEY, CDR2 SMNVEV (reference sequence). The CDR3 contains 11 residues. CDR3 loop: CARSLGHEQFF. CDR3 in DNA: TGTGCCAGGTCCCTAGGCCATGAGCAGTTCTTC.

The genes are TRBV6-6 and TRBJ1-3; maybe TRBD1 (6 bases). The CDR3 covers 16 residues. V gave up 2 bases and J gave up 0 bases, with 11 bases separating them. The germline V gene has CDR1 MNHNY and CDR2 SVGAGI (reference sequence). CDR3 residues: CASSYGDTSSGNTIYF. CDR3 sequence (DNA): TGTGCCAGCAGTTACGGGGACACCAGCTCTGGAAACACCATATATTTT.

The chain carries TRBV30 and TRBJ2-1; TRBD2 matches 13 bases. Germline CDR1 and CDR2: GTSNPN and SVGIG (reference sequence). CDR3 length: 19 residues. With 4 bases clipped from V and 3 bases from J, the junction kept 15 bases outside the gene matches. CDR3: CAWNPPLAGGPSGYNEQFF. The CDR3 nucleotides are TGTGCCTGGAATCCCCCACTAGCGGGAGGGCCCTCGGGCTACAATGAGCAGTTCTTC.

The gene calls are TRBV7-6 and TRBJ2-7, with a tentative D call TRBD1 (6 bases). The CDR3 extends over 16 amino acids. From germline, CDR1 is SGHVS and CDR2 FNYEAQ. V was shortened by 1 base and J by 2 bases, with 15 bases between the two germline ends. CDR3 DNA: TGTGCCAGCAGCTTAGGTCTTCGACAGGAAACCTACGAGCAGTACTTC. Translation gives CASSLGLRQETYEQYF.

The chain joins TRBV20-1 to TRBJ1-3; no clear D. The length of the CDR3 is 11 residues. Looked up from germline, CDR1 is DFQATT and CDR2 is SNEGSKA (reference sequence). The germline V and J ends were trimmed by 5 bases and 2 bases, with 4 bases remaining between them. CDR3 DNA: TGCAGTGCTCCAGCTGGAAACACCATATATTTT. This translates into CSAPAGNTIYF.

The J gene is TRBJ2-7, the V gene TRBV15; D gene unclear. Germline lookup yields CDR1 LNHNV and CDR2 YYDKDF (reference sequence). This CDR3 has 14 residues. The V end lost 5 bases, the J end lost 3 bases, and 14 bases lay between the germline ends. CDR3 residues: CATSAEHRYYEQYF. CDR3 sequence (DNA): TGTGCCACCAGCGCTGAGCACAGATACTACGAGCAGTACTTC.

This chain links TRBV28 with TRBJ2-7, with TRBD1 matching over 9 bases. V was clipped by 6 bases and J by 6 bases; unmatched bases: 12. Germline V lookup: CDR1 MDHEN, CDR2 SYDVKM. CDR3 size: 15 residues. In DNA form, the CDR3 reads TGTGCCAGCAGATTCGACCCTGACAGGGGGGCCGAGCAGTACTTC. Its translation: CASRFDPDRGAEQYF. The whole variable domain, remainder taken from reference TRBV28 and TRBJ2-7, is DVKVTQSSRYLVKRTGEKVFLECVQDMDHENMFWYRQDPGLGLRLIYFSYDVKMKEKGDIPEGYSVSREKKERFSLILESASTNQTSMYLCASRFDPDRGAEQYFGPGTRLTVT.

This chain connects TRBV12-5 to TRBJ2-3, with D possibly matching TRBD2 (5 bases). V was cut by 1 base and J by 6 bases, with 11 bases left in between. The length of the CDR3 is 14 residues. Germline V gene sequence: CDR1 LGHNT, CDR2 FRNRAP. CDR3 coding DNA: TGTGCTAGTGGTTTGGGACTGCCGGGGGATACGCAGTATTTT. Amino acids: CASGLGLPGDTQYF.

The chain employs TRBV9 and TRBJ2-7; TRBD1 matches at 9 bases. With 0 bases clipped from V and 4 bases from J, the junction kept 2 bases outside the gene matches. Germline CDR1 SGDLS, CDR2 YYNGEE. The CDR3 length is 14 residues. In DNA, the CDR3 is TGTGCCAGCAGCGTAGGGGACAGGGTTTACGAGCAGTACTTC. Translation: CASSVGDRVYEQYF.

The rearrangement uses TRBV28 and TRBJ2-6, with 7 bases identical to TRBD1. This CDR3 spans 16 amino acids. From germline, CDR1 is MDHEN and CDR2 SYDVKM. Germline trimming cut 3 bases from V and 1 base from J; bases unmatched to any gene: 3. The CDR3 region is CASSFTGVSGANVLTF. The CDR3 nucleotides are TGTGCCAGCAGTTTTACAGGGGTTTCTGGGGCCAACGTCCTGACTTTC.

The chain links TRBV10-3 to TRBJ2-1, with TRBD2 identical over 8 bases. Germline loops: CDR1 ENHRY, CDR2 SYGVKD. The CDR3 loop spans 18 amino acids. V shed 11 bases, J shed 5 bases, and the junction held 23 bases outside the gene matches. CDR3 region: CASSGIAGLGGDNNEQFF. The CDR3 nucleotides read TGTGCCTCCAGTGGTATAGCGGGATTAGGCGGAGACAACAATGAGCAGTTCTTC.

This clone came up a few times. The rearrangement joins TRBV28 to TRBJ1-4, with D hard to call. There are 14 residues in the CDR3. Germline CDR1 and CDR2: MDHEN and SYDVKM. V was trimmed by 6 bases and J by 8 bases, leaving 16 bases between them. Here the CDR3 DNA reads TGTGCCAGCAGACCTGGAGGGTTACGGGAAAAACTGTTTTTT. Translation: CASRPGGLREKLFF. The variable domain in full, with the rest retrieved from reference TRBV28 and TRBJ1-4, is DVKVTQSSRYLVKRTGEKVFLECVQDMDHENMFWYRQDPGLGLRLIYFSYDVKMKEKGDIPEGYSVSREKKERFSLILESASTNQTSMYLCASRPGGLREKLFFGSGTQLSVL.

This rearrangement joins TRBV6-5 to TRBJ2-5; D is ambiguous. This CDR3 has 13 residues. V lost 2 bases and J 2 bases, leaving 6 bases between the germline ends. CDR1 is MNHEY and CDR2 is SVGAGI in the germline V gene. CDR3 amino acids: CASSYGLQETQYF. DNA of the CDR3: TGTGCCAGCAGTTACGGGCTACAAGAGACCCAGTACTTC.